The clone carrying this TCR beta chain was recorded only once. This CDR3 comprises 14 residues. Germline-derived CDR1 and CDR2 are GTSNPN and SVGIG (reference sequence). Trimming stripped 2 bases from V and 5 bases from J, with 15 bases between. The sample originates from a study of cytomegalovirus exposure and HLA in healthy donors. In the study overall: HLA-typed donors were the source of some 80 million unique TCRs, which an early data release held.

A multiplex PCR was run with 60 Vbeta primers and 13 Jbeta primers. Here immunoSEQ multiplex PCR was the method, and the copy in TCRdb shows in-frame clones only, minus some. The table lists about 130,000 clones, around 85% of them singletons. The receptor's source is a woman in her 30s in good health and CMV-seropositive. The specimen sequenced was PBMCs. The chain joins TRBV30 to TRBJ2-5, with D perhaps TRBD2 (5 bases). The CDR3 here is CAWSPIAWEETQYF. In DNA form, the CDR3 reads TGTGCCTGGAGTCCGATCGCGTGGGAGGAGACCCAGTACTTC.